A selection of T cell receptor beta chains follows, all from one sample in a study of CD8 T cells in Susac syndrome. In TCRdb, the immunoSEQ multiplex PCR reads were re-called with MiXCR into one record per CDR3 protein. The sample has some 400,000 distinct CDR3 sequences; about 85% are singletons. Sequenced material: CD8+ T cells from PBMCs. The receptors originated from a human donor with multiple sclerosis. Both conserved end residues are part of each CDR3. The D gene is left open where the match is weak. Rows give clone size only sometimes, using once, few, many, or a class for an expanded clone.

TRBJ2-1 | 13 | NA | NA | TRBV7-3 | CASSLGLPNEQFF | TGTGCCAGCAGCTTAGGACTCCCCAATGAGCAGTTCTTC
TRBJ1-1 | 12 | NA | NA | TRBV19 | CASTPGPTEAFF | TGTGCCAGTACCCCAGGCCCCACTGAAGCTTTCTTT
TRBJ1-2 | 18 | TRBD1 | once | TRBV5-1 | CASSPLRDRGHLGYGYTF | TGCGCCAGCAGCCCTCTTAGGGACAGGGGCCATCTAGGATATGGCTACACCTTC
TRBJ2-7 | 16 | TRBD1 | NA | TRBV7-6 | CASSLGRDRTSYEQYF | TGTGCCAGCAGCTTGGGCCGGGACAGAACCTCCTACGAGCAGTACTTC
TRBJ1-5 | 15 | NA | NA | TRBV27 | CASSLIEGSNQPQHF | TGTGCCAGCAGTTTAATCGAGGGGAGCAATCAGCCCCAGCATTTT
TRBJ1-2 | 13 | NA | NA | TRBV5-4 | CASGSGTADGYTF | TGTGCCAGCGGATCCGGGACTGCGGATGGCTACACCTTC
TRBJ1-3 | 14 | NA | once | TRBV28 | CASSFEGFGNTIYF | TGTGCCAGCAGTTTTGAGGGGTTCGGAAACACCATATATTTT
TRBJ2-3 | 19 | NA | NA | TRBV21-1 | CASSKSGLAGGPRLHTQYF | TGTGCCAGCAGCAAATCGGGACTAGCGGGAGGCCCCCGTCTGCATACGCAGTATTTT
TRBJ1-1 | 15 | TRBD1 | NA | TRBV7-2 | CASSLSRTGGTEAFF | TGTGCCAGCAGCTTATCCAGGACAGGGGGCACTGAAGCTTTCTTT
TRBJ1-5 | 14 | TRBD1 | few | TRBV6-1 | CASRETGYNQPQHF | TGTGCCAGCAGGGAGACAGGGTACAATCAGCCCCAGCATTTT
TRBJ2-1 | 16 | TRBD2 | NA | TRBV6-4 | CASSALAGTATYEQFF | TGTGCCAGCAGTGCCCTAGCGGGGACCGCAACTTATGAGCAGTTCTTC
TRBJ2-3 | 17 | TRBD1 | NA | TRBV6-1 | CASSETDRWYTPDTQYF | TGTGCCAGCAGTGAAACGGACAGGTGGTACACACCAGATACGCAGTATTTT
TRBJ2-1 | 14 | NA | NA | TRBV11-2 | CASSLDPPGNEQFF | TGTGCCAGCAGCTTAGATCCCCCGGGAAACGAGCAGTTCTTC
TRBJ2-1 | 16 | TRBD2 | few | TRBV4-2 | CASTQKAGDSYNEQFF | TGTGCCAGCACCCAAAAAGCGGGGGACTCCTACAATGAGCAGTTCTTC
TRBJ1-1 | 14 | NA | NA | TRBV19 | CASRYGGGSTEAFF | TGTGCCAGTAGGTATGGGGGTGGTAGCACTGAAGCTTTCTTT
TRBJ1-4 | 14 | NA | once | TRBV10-3 | CAISEWALNEKLFF | TGTGCCATCAGTGAATGGGCACTAAATGAAAAACTGTTTTTT
TRBJ1-2 | 16 | NA | NA | TRBV28 | CASSSHRELDNYGYTF | TGTGCCAGCAGTTCCCACAGGGAGTTAGATAACTATGGCTACACCTTC
TRBJ2-2 | 21 | TRBD2 | NA | TRBV6-2/TRBV6-3 | CASSYSKGAGGQRPNTGELFF | TGTGCCAGCAGTTACTCGAAGGGAGCGGGGGGCCAACGTCCGAACACCGGGGAGCTGTTTTTT
TRBJ1-1 | 19 | TRBD1 | NA | TRBV28 | CASSSPTTGDNTLNTEAFF | TGTGCCAGCAGTTCTCCGACTACAGGGGACAATACACTGAACACTGAAGCTTTCTTT
TRBJ1-5 | 15 | NA | NA | TRBV19 | CASSYSAGYNQPQHF | TGTGCCAGTAGTTACTCCGCAGGTTACAATCAGCCCCAGCATTTT
TRBJ2-7 | 15 | TRBD1 | NA | TRBV24-1 | CATRDHRGRSYEQYF | TGTGCCACCAGGGATCACAGGGGGCGCAGTTACGAGCAGTACTTC
TRBJ1-2 | 11 | NA | NA | TRBV11-2 | CASSLGRTTTF | TGTGCCAGCAGCTTAGGGAGGACGACCACCTTC
TRBJ1-2 | 13 | NA | once | TRBV6-5 | CASSLHRMGGYTF | TGTGCCAGCAGTCTTCACAGGATGGGGGGCTACACCTTC
TRBJ2-2 | 15 | NA | NA | TRBV2 | CASSEIGLNTGELFF | TGTGCCAGCAGTGAAATAGGTTTAAACACCGGGGAGCTGTTTTTT
TRBJ2-7 | 14 | TRBD1 | NA | TRBV30 | CAWGRDRGAYEQYF | TGTGCCTGGGGAAGGGACAGGGGCGCCTACGAGCAGTACTTC
TRBJ1-5 | 13 | NA | NA | TRBV10-3 | CAISDGGVTTRHF | TGTGCCATCAGTGATGGGGGCGTCACTACTCGGCATTTT
TRBJ2-1 | 14 | NA | once | TRBV7-9 | CASSLASGLGEQFF | TGTGCCAGCAGCTTAGCGAGTGGGTTAGGGGAGCAGTTCTTC